Below are 14 T cell receptor beta chains sequenced from a single sample in a study of cytomegalovirus exposure and HLA in healthy donors. With 60 Vbeta and 13 Jbeta primers, the PCR was carried out. The protocol was immunoSEQ multiplex PCR, while the TCRdb copy is restricted to in-frame clones and leaves out a portion. The data contain about 120,000 clones, 82% of them singletons. Sequencing used PBMCs. These receptors were taken from a male donor in good health and CMV-seropositive.

This clone was observed a few times. J is TRBJ1-1 and V is TRBV18; the D gene is possibly TRBD1 (5 bases). Germline lookup yields CDR1 KGHSH and CDR2 LQKENI. The CDR3 contains 13 residues. Deletions cut 3 bases from V and 3 bases from J, with 8 bases between. CDR3 bases: TGTGCCAGCTCACCCGGGGGTGACACTGAAGCTTTCTTT. Amino acids: CASSPGGDTEAFF. Complete variable domain (other parts from reference TRBV18 and TRBJ1-1): NAGVMQNPRHLVRRRGQEARLRCSPMKGHSHVYWYRQLPEEGLKFMVYLQKENIIDESGMPKERFSAEFPKEGPSILRIQQVVRGDSAAYFCASSPGGDTEAFFGQGTRLTVV.

The rearrangement links TRBV6-1 to TRBJ2-5; TRBD1 aligns across 9 bases. The closer fit of TRBJ2-7 to the DNA end suggests the J call may be wrong. The CDR3 is made up of 15 amino acids. CDR1 MNHNS and CDR2 SASEGT come from the germline V gene. CDR3 sequence reads: CASSDPGTGRYEQYF. CDR3 sequence (DNA): TGTGCCAGCAGTGACCCCGGGACAGGGAGATACGAGCAGTACTTC.

The chain carries TRBV5-1 and TRBJ2-7; 7 nucleotides line up with TRBD1. Germline CDR1 SGHRS, CDR2 YFSETQ. V shed 4 bases, J shed 3 bases, and the junction held 10 bases outside the gene matches. This CDR3 is built from 15 residues. CDR3 DNA sequence: TGCGCCAGCAGCCTGGACAGGCCTGAGGACTACGAGCAGTACTTC. Its protein product is CASSLDRPEDYEQYF.

The rearrangement joins TRBV7-9 to TRBJ1-3; 7 nucleotides line up with TRBD1. Looked up from germline, CDR1 is SEHNR and CDR2 is FQNEAQ (reference sequence). The CDR3 totals 18 residues. Trimming took 5 bases from V and 3 from J; bases not matched to a gene: 16. CDR3 DNA: TGTGCCAGCAGCATACTAGCTACGGGACAGTTGGGTGGAAACACCATATATTTT. It codes for CASSILATGQLGGNTIYF.

The CDR3, as DNA: TGTGCCAGCAGCCGACCGGGACAGGGATATCTCGAGCAGTACTTC. Its translation: CASSRPGQGYLEQYF. The rearrangement links TRBV7-2 to TRBJ2-7, with TRBD1 matching 9 bases. CDR3 length: 15 residues. With 5 bases clipped from V and 6 bases from J, the junction kept 11 bases outside the gene matches. The germline gives CDR1 SGHTA, CDR2 FQGNSA.

The rearrangement joins TRBV14 to TRBJ2-7; a possible D gene is TRBD2 (7 bases). The CDR3 runs 14 residues. Trimming cost V 4 bases and J 4 bases, with 14 bases left between them. Germline lookup yields CDR1 SGHDN and CDR2 FVKESK. DNA of the CDR3: TGTGCCAGCAGCCCAGGGGAGGGTCTTTACGAGCAGTACTTC. Its translation: CASSPGEGLYEQYF. The variable domain in full, with the rest retrieved from reference TRBV14 and TRBJ2-7, is EAGVTQFPSHSVIEKGQTVTLRCDPISGHDNLYWYRRVMGKEIKFLLHFVKESKQDESGMPNNRFLAERTGGTYSTLKVQPAELEDSGVYFCASSPGEGLYEQYFGPGTRLTVT.

In DNA form, the CDR3 reads TGTGCCAGCACCCATAGCGGGGGGTACCAAGAGACCCAGTACTTC. This translates into CASTHSGGYQETQYF. The gene calls are TRBV5-8 and TRBJ2-5; 10 nucleotides match TRBD2. Germline CDR1 reads SGHTS; CDR2 reads YDEGEE. CDR3 length: 15 residues. J lost 0 bases, V lost 6 bases, and 5 bases had no gene match.

This chain links TRBV5-5 with TRBJ2-7; 12 nucleotides line up with TRBD2. V was clipped by 3 bases and J by 2 bases; unmatched bases: 0. The CDR3 has 14 amino acids. Germline V gene sequence: CDR1 SGHKS, CDR2 YYEKEE (reference sequence). The CDR3 DNA is TGTGCCAGCAGCTGGACTAGCGGGGCCTACGAGCAGTACTTC. The encoded protein is CASSWTSGAYEQYF.

This chain uses TRBV11-2 with TRBJ2-1, with 10 bases that match TRBD2. The length of the CDR3 is 16 residues. Per germline, CDR1 SGHAT and CDR2 FQNNGV. V trimming: 6 bases; J trimming: 2 bases; junction bases outside the gene matches: 7. The CDR3 spells CASRPLAGVPYNEQFF. DNA of the CDR3: TGTGCCAGCAGACCCCTAGCGGGAGTCCCCTACAATGAGCAGTTCTTC.

This clone showed up just a few times. This chain links TRBV7-9 with TRBJ1-2; no firm D call. V gave up 5 bases and J gave up 5 bases, with 12 bases separating them. Germline loops: CDR1 SEHNR, CDR2 FQNEAQ (reference sequence). This CDR3 contains 13 residues. The chain's CDR3 is CASSPSGPYGYTF. The CDR3 region has the DNA TGTGCCAGCAGCCCCAGCGGGCCTTATGGCTACACCTTC.

The chain uses TRBV5-1 and TRBJ2-3; D is perhaps TRBD1 (5 bases). The CDR3 consists of 15 residues. Trimming cost V 0 bases and J 4 bases, with 12 bases left between them. The germline gives CDR1 SGHRS, CDR2 YFSETQ. The CDR3 spells CASSLAADRPDTQYF. CDR3 coding DNA: TGCGCCAGCAGCTTGGCCGCCGACAGACCAGATACGCAGTATTTT.

The genes are TRBV7-9 and TRBJ1-1, with 8 positions matching TRBD1. Germline CDR1 reads SEHNR; CDR2 reads FQNEAQ (reference sequence). The CDR3 sequence is 13 residues long. Trimming took 3 bases from V and 4 from J; bases not matched to a gene: 1. The CDR3 region is CASSFTGGTEAFF. The CDR3 DNA reads TGTGCCAGCAGCTTTACAGGGGGCACTGAAGCTTTCTTT.

The chain joins TRBV29-1 to TRBJ1-5; 8 bases line up with TRBD1. Germline loops: CDR1 SQVTM, CDR2 ANQGSEA. J was trimmed by 7 bases and V by 7 bases; bases with no gene match: 6. CDR3 length equals 12 residues. The CDR3 DNA is TGCAGCGCCTCGGACAGGGACCAGCCCCAGCATTTT. It codes for CSASDRDQPQHF.

The chain employs TRBV7-8 and TRBJ2-2; 8 positions match TRBD2. J gave up 3 bases and V 5 bases, and 11 bases lay outside the gene matches. CDR3 length equals 17 residues. Germline V gene sequence: CDR1 SGHVS, CDR2 FQNEAQ. The CDR3 nucleotides read TGTGCCAGCAGCCAAAGTCTAGCGGGTGTTTACACCGGGGAGCTGTTTTTT. The encoded protein is CASSQSLAGVYTGELFF.